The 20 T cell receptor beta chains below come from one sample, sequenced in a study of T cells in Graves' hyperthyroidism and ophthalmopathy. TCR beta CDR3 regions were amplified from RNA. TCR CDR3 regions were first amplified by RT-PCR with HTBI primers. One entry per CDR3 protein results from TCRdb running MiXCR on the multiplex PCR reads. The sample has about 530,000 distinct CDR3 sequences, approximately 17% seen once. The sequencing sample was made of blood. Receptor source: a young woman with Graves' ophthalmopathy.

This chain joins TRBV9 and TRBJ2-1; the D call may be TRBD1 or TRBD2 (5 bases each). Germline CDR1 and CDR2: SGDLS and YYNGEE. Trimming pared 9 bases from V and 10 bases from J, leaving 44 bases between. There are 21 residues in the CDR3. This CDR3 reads CANKFQRSPAPGRDPPREQFF. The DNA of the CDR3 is TGTGCCAACAAATTCCAGCGTTCCCCCGCACCCGGAAGGGACCCACCACGGGAGCAGTTCTTC.

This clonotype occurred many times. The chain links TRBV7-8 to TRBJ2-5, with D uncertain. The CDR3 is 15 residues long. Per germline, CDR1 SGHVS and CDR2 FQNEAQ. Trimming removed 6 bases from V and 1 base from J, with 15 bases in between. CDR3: CASRISGEFQETQYF. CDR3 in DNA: TGTGCCAGCAGGATAAGTGGAGAGTTCCAAGAGACCCAGTACTTC.

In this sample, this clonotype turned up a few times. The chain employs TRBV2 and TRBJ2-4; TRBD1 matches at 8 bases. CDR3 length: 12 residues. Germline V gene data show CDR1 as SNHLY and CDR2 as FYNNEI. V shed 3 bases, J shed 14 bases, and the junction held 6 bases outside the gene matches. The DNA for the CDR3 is TGTGCCAGCAGTGAGGACAGGGTCTTAGAGTACTTC. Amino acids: CASSEDRVLEYF.

The CDR3 DNA is TGTGCCAGTAGTATACCCCCTAGCGATGAGCAGTTCTTC. Residues: CASSIPPSDEQFF. V gene TRBV19 combines with J gene TRBJ2-1; D is possibly TRBD2 (6 bases). Deletions cut 2 bases from V and 8 bases from J, with 10 bases between. CDR3 length: 13 residues. The germline V gene has CDR1 LNHDA and CDR2 SQIVND (reference sequence).

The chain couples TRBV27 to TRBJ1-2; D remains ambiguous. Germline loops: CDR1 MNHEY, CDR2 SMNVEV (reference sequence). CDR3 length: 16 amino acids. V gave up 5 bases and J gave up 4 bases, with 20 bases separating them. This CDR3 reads CASSPFGLPSPYGYTF. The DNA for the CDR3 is TGTGCCAGCAGTCCGTTTGGGTTACCTTCCCCCTATGGCTACACCTTC.

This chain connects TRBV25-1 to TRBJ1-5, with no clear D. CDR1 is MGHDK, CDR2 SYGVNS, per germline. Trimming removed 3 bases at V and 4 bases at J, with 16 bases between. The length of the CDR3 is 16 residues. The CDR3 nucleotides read TGTGCCAGCAGTGATGACTCAGGAGCATGGAATCAGCCCCAGCATTTT. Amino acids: CASSDDSGAWNQPQHF.

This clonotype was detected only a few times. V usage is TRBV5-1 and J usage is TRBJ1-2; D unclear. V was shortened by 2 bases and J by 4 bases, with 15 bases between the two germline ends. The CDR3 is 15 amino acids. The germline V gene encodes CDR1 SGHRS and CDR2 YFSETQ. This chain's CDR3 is CASSLEGDPGYGYTF. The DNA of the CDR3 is TGCGCCAGCAGCTTAGAGGGCGACCCTGGCTATGGCTACACCTTC.

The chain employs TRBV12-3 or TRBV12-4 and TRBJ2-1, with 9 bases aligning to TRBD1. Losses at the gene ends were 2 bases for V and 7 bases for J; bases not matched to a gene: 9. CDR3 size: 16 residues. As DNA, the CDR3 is TGTGCCAGCAGTTTATCCGCCGGGACAGGGAGTAATGAGCAGTTCTTC. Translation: CASSLSAGTGSNEQFF.

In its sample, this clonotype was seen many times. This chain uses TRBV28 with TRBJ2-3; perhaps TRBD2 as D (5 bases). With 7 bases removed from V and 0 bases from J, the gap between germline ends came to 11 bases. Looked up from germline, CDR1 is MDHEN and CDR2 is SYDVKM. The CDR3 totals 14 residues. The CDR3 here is CASIHRGSTDTQYF. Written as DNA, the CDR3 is TGTGCCAGCATCCACCGCGGGAGCACAGATACGCAGTATTTT.

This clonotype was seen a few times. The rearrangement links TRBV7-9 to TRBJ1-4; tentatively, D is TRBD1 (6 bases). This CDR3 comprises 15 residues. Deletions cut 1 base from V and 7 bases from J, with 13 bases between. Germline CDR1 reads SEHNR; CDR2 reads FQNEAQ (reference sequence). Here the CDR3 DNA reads TGTGCCAGCAGCTTAGAGGTACAGGGTCGTGAAAAACTGTTTTTT. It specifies CASSLEVQGREKLFF.

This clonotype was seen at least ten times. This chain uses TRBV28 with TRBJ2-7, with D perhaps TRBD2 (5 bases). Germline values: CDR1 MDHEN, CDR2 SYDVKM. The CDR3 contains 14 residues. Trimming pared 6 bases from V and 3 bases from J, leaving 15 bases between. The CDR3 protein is CASRDLGSVYEQYF. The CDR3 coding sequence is TGTGCCAGCAGGGACTTAGGATCGGTCTACGAGCAGTACTTC.

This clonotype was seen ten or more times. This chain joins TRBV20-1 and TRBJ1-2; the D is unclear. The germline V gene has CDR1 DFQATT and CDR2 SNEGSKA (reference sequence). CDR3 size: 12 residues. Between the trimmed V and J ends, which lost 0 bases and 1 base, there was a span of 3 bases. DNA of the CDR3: TGCAGTGCTAGAGACAATAACTATGGCTACACCTTC. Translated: CSARDNNYGYTF.

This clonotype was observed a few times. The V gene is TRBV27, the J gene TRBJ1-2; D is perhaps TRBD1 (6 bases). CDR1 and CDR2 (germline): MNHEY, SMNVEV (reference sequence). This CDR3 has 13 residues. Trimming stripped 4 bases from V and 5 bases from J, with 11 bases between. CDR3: CASSWGGAYGYTF. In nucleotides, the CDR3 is TGTGCCAGCAGTTGGGGGGGCGCTTATGGCTACACCTTC.

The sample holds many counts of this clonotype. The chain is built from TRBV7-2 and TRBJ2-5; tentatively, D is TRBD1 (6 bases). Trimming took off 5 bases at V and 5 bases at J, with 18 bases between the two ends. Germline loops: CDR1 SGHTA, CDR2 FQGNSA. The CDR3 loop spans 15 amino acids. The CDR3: CASSEQGLIYETQYF. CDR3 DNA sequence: TGTGCCAGCAGCGAACAGGGTTTAATCTATGAGACCCAGTACTTC.

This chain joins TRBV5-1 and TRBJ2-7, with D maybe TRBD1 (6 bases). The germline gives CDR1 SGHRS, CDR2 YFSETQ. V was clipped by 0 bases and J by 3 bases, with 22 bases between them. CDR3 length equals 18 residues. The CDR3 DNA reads TGCGCCAGCAGCTTGGTGACAGGTGAGCTCCTACCCAGCTACGAGCAGTACTTC. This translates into CASSLVTGELLPSYEQYF.

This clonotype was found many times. In DNA form, the CDR3 reads TGCAGTGGAGGGGACTATGGCTACACCTTC. As protein: CSGGDYGYTF. The rearrangement joins TRBV20-1 to TRBJ1-2, with D perhaps matching TRBD1 (5 bases). This CDR3 has 10 residues. CDR1 DFQATT and CDR2 SNEGSKA come from the germline V gene (reference sequence). The V end was cut by 7 bases, the J end by 3 bases, with 6 bases between.

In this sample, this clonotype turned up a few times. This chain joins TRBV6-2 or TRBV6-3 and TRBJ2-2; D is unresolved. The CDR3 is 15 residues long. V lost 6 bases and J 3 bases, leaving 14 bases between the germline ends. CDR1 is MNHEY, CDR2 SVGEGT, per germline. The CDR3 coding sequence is TGTGCCAGCAGCCTCGCGTCCCCGGACACCGGGGAGCTGTTTTTT. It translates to CASSLASPDTGELFF.

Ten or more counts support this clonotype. In DNA, the CDR3 is TGCGCCAGCAGCTATAGCGGGAGTCTCGAAGATACGCAGTATTTT. Translated: CASSYSGSLEDTQYF. The chain has TRBV5-1 and TRBJ2-3; 9 bases match TRBD2. Germline V gene data show CDR1 as SGHRS and CDR2 as YFSETQ. The CDR3 runs 15 residues. Losses at the gene ends were 3 bases for V and 5 bases for J; bases not matched to a gene: 7.

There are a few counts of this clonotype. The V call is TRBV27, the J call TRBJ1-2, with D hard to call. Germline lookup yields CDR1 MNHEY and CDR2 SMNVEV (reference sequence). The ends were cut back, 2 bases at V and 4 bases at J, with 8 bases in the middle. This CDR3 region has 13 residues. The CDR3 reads CASSLTQSYGYTF. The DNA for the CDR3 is TGTGCCAGCAGTTTAACGCAGTCCTATGGCTACACCTTC.

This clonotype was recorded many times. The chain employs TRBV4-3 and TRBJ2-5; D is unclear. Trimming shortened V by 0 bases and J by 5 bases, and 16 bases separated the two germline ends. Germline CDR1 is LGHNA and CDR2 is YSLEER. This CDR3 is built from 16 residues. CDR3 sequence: CASSQEAGHLVETQYF. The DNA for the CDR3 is TGCGCCAGCAGCCAAGAGGCAGGCCACCTTGTTGAGACCCAGTACTTC.